The 9 T cell receptor beta chains given below trace back to one sample, sequenced in a study of blood T cell repertoires in COVID-19. Assay used: immunoSEQ multiplex PCR; TCRdb lists only in-frame clones, some missing. The sample shows 150,000 or so clones, roughly 84% of them seen only once. The sample consisted of PBMCs or T cells enriched from blood (not recorded which). The source of these receptors is a woman aged 45-65 years who had recovered from COVID-19.

Of note for this clone: Other DNA sequences in this specimen translate into the identical CDR3. The chain has TRBV6-1 and TRBJ2-7; 9 positions agree with TRBD1. The V segment lost 3 bases and the J segment 0 bases; nucleotides outside the gene matches: 3. Germline V gene sequence: CDR1 MNHNS, CDR2 SASEGT. There are 15 residues in the CDR3. The CDR3 sequence: CASSEPGQGSYEQYF. In DNA, the CDR3 is TGTGCCAGCAGTGAGCCGGGACAGGGCTCCTACGAGCAGTACTTC.

The table lists this clone with a count of one. This chain joins TRBV7-9 and TRBJ1-3, with unresolved D. Trimming left V 5 bases short and J 4 bases short, with 9 bases between. The CDR3 is 13 amino acids. The germline V gene has CDR1 SEHNR and CDR2 FQNEAQ (reference sequence). CDR3 coding DNA: TGTGCCAGCAGCAGGCTACAGGGAAACACCATATATTTT. Translating gives CASSRLQGNTIYF.

The V call is TRBV5-8, the J call TRBJ1-1, with TRBD1 matching over 9 bases. Germline CDR1 SGHTS, CDR2 YDEGEE. J lost 3 bases, V lost 0 bases, and 3 bases had no gene match. This CDR3 spans 15 amino acids. CDR3 sequence: CASSLGDRDYTEAFF. CDR3 in DNA: TGTGCCAGCAGCTTGGGGGACAGGGACTACACTGAAGCTTTCTTT. The whole variable domain, filled in from reference TRBV5-8 and TRBJ1-1, reads EAGVTQSPTHLIKTRGQQATLRCSPISGHTSVYWYQQALGLGLQFLLWYDEGEERNRGNFPPRFSGRQFPNYSSELNVNALELEDSALYLCASSLGDRDYTEAFFGQGTRLTVV.

V is TRBV7-9 and J is TRBJ2-3, with 8 nucleotides matching TRBD2. The CDR3 consists of 16 residues. Losses at the gene ends were 3 bases for V and 1 base for J; bases not matched to a gene: 6. CDR1 is SEHNR, CDR2 FQNEAQ, per germline (reference sequence). CDR3 DNA sequence: TGTGCCAGCAGCTTCGCCCTAGCGGGTCGCACAGATACGCAGTATTTT. Its protein product is CASSFALAGRTDTQYF.

The chain links TRBV27 to TRBJ2-4, with D possibly TRBD1 on 6 matching bases. V lost 5 bases and J 0 bases, leaving 11 bases between the germline ends. There are 15 residues in the CDR3. Germline values: CDR1 MNHEY, CDR2 SMNVEV (reference sequence). The CDR3 sequence: CASSPDRIAKNIQYF. DNA of the CDR3: TGTGCCAGCAGTCCGGACAGAATAGCCAAAAACATTCAGTACTTC.

J is TRBJ2-7 and V is TRBV10-3, with D perhaps matching TRBD2 (6 bases). Germline CDR1 is ENHRY and CDR2 is SYGVKD. CDR3 length: 17 residues. Trimming shortened V by 3 bases and J by 4 bases, and 22 bases separated the two germline ends. The chain's CDR3 is CAISDPLRGSGAYEQYF. The CDR3 DNA follows: TGTGCCATCAGTGACCCCCTTCGCGGTAGCGGAGCTTACGAGCAGTACTTC.

This clone occurred once. The CDR3: CASRRSGGTEAFF. CDR3 DNA: TGTGCCAGTCGACGAAGTGGGGGGACTGAAGCTTTCTTT. The V gene is TRBV19, the J gene TRBJ1-1; the D gene is possibly TRBD1 (5 bases). CDR3 size: 13 residues. Trimming took 8 bases from V and 5 from J, leaving 15 bases between them. Per the germline V gene, CDR1 is LNHDA and CDR2 is SQIVND (reference sequence). Variable domain in full (rest from reference TRBV19 and TRBJ1-1): DGGITQSPKYLFRKEGQNVTLSCEQNLNHDAMYWYRQDPGQGLRLIYYSQIVNDFQKGDIAEGYSVSREKKESFPLTVTSAQKNPTAFYLCASRRSGGTEAFFGQGTRLTVV.

The chain combines TRBV4-1 with TRBJ2-7, with D possibly TRBD1 on 5 matching bases. This CDR3 spans 15 amino acids. V was cut by 4 bases and J by 1 base, with 14 bases left in between. Per the germline V gene, CDR1 is MGHRA and CDR2 is YSYEKL. CDR3 nucleotide sequence: TGCGCCAGCAGCCCTGGACACTTGGCATCCTACGAGCAGTACTTC. Its translation: CASSPGHLASYEQYF.

CDR3 DNA: TGTGCCAGCACCGTGGTTCTAGCGGCCGGGGAGCTGTTTTTT. As protein: CASTVVLAAGELFF. The chain employs TRBV7-9 and TRBJ2-2, with 7 bases matching TRBD2. The CDR3 runs to 14 residues. V gave up 7 bases and J gave up 6 bases; unmatched junction bases: 8. CDR1 is SEHNR, CDR2 FQNEAQ, per germline (reference sequence).